The TCR beta chain under discussion was sequenced for a study of T cells in Graves' hyperthyroidism and ophthalmopathy. Those with hyperthyroidism were 18 to 65 years old, newly diagnosed, and ill for under 2 months. Uncontrolled infections, other autoimmune diseases, pregnancy or lactation led to exclusion of patients. Clinical symptoms, serum thyroxine, TRAb, thyroid ultrasound and orbital computed tomography informed diagnoses. CDR1 is MNHEY, CDR2 SVGEGT, per germline. The CDR3 runs 14 residues. Trimming took 1 base from V and 9 from J, leaving 13 bases between them. TCR beta CDR3 region amplification was performed from RNA transcripts. The TCR CDR3 first-round RT-PCR relied on the HTBI primer set. Each CDR3 protein is one row after TCRdb ran MiXCR on the multiplex PCR reads. The sample shows hundreds of thousands of distinct CDR3 sequences, 12% to 15% of them seen only once.

V usage is TRBV6-2 or TRBV6-3 and J usage is TRBJ1-5; D is uncertain. Sequencing input: blood. This receptor was identified in a woman aged 18-35 years with Graves' hyperthyroidism. The CDR3 nucleotides are TGTGCCAGCAGTTACTGGGTCAGTTTGTCGCCCCAGCATTTT. It is translated as CASSYWVSLSPQHF.